This entry is about one TCR beta chain. The sample comes from a study of T-cell memory formation after mild COVID-19. TCRdb fed the 5' RACE reads into MiXCR, producing one record per CDR3 protein. The data hold about 190,000 distinct CDR3 sequences, with around 30% observed a single time. The specimen was PBMCs or a T cell subset sorted from them (not recorded which). The receptor was derived from an adult woman who had mild COVID-19 (a few samples of this study predate the infection). Cell type and time point are not known.

CDR3 bases: TGTGCCAGCAGCAAGGACAGGGCGGCATCCCACGAGCAGTACTTC. Translated, it gives CASSKDRAASHEQYF. This chain joins TRBV7-9 and TRBJ2-7, with 8 positions matching TRBD1. V dropped 5 bases and J dropped 5; count of bases not matched to a gene: 11. Per the germline V gene, CDR1 is SEHNR and CDR2 is FQNEAQ (reference sequence). The CDR3 covers 15 residues. The variable domain in full, completed from reference TRBV7-9 and TRBJ2-7, reads DTGVSQNPRHKITKRGQNVTFRCDPISEHNRLYWYRQTLGQGPEFLTYFQNEAQLEKSRLLSDRFSAERPKGSFSTLEIQRTEQGDSAMYLCASSKDRAASHEQYFGPGTRLTVT.